Below, 22 T cell receptor beta chains from the same sample are listed, as sequenced in a study of control samples from healthy donors and cancer patients. Profiled with immunoSEQ multiplex PCR; TCRdb holds only in-frame clones, not every one. The data hold around 95,000 clones, with roughly 87% observed a single time. Sequencing input: blood. Receptor source: a woman aged 45 to 65 in good health.

This clone was found a few times. The chain recombines TRBV6-6 with TRBJ1-2; D remains unclear. The length of the CDR3 is 12 residues. V lost 7 bases to trimming and J lost 3 bases, with 9 bases between them. In germline, CDR1 is MNHNY, CDR2 SVGAGI (reference sequence). The CDR3 region is CASKDDYYGYTF. The CDR3 DNA is TGTGCCAGCAAAGACGACTACTATGGCTACACCTTC.

V and J are TRBV6-2 or TRBV6-3 and TRBJ2-3; D call uncertain. Germline-derived CDR1 and CDR2 are MNHEY and SVGEGT. This CDR3 region has 12 residues. Trimming took off 4 bases at V and 5 bases at J, with 7 bases between the two ends. The CDR3: CASSSIGDTQYF. The DNA for the CDR3 is TGTGCCAGCAGTTCGATCGGAGATACGCAGTATTTT.

This clone has a single count. The chain combines TRBV18 with TRBJ2-1; 8 positions agree with TRBD2. V was clipped by 6 bases and J by 8 bases; unmatched bases: 9. Per the germline V gene, CDR1 is KGHSH and CDR2 is LQKENI. This CDR3 comprises 14 residues. The CDR3 DNA reads as TGTGCCAGCTCGGAACTAGCGGACCGAGATGAGCAGTTCTTC. Protein sequence: CASSELADRDEQFF.

The chain combines TRBV18 with TRBJ2-2; possibly TRBD2 for D (6 bases). The ends were cut back, 3 bases at V and 5 bases at J, with 13 bases in the middle. The CDR3 is 15 residues long. Germline-derived CDR1 and CDR2 are KGHSH and LQKENI. As DNA, the CDR3 is TGTGCCAGCTCACCTACGAGGGGAGGAACCGGGGAGCTGTTTTTT. Residues: CASSPTRGGTGELFF.

The chain employs TRBV29-1 and TRBJ2-1; D remains unclear. Germline CDR1 and CDR2: SQVTM and ANQGSEA. The ends were cut back, 8 bases at V and 6 bases at J, with 11 bases in the middle. The CDR3 contains 11 residues. The CDR3 here is CSWVGLNEQFF. As DNA, the CDR3 is TGCAGCTGGGTGGGCCTCAATGAGCAGTTCTTC.

This clone was detected once. V and J are TRBV4-1 and TRBJ2-5, with D unresolved. V lost 2 bases to trimming and J lost 5 bases, with 9 bases between them. Germline V lookup: CDR1 MGHRA, CDR2 YSYEKL. The CDR3 runs 13 residues. CDR3: CASSQPLRETQYF. The CDR3 nucleotides read TGCGCCAGCAGCCAACCGCTCCGGGAGACCCAGTACTTC.

The chain recombines TRBV24-1 with TRBJ1-2; TRBD1 matches 8 bases. Germline lookup yields CDR1 KGHDR and CDR2 SFDVKD. This CDR3 region has 15 residues. With V trimmed by 2 bases and J by 7 bases, 8 bases remained unmatched. The CDR3 region is CATSDSGGKIGGYTF. The DNA of the CDR3 is TGTGCCACCAGTGATTCAGGGGGCAAGATTGGTGGCTACACCTTC.

This rearrangement joins TRBV6-5 to TRBJ1-3; no firm D call. The ends were cut back, 6 bases at V and 2 bases at J, with 14 bases in the middle. Germline CDR1 is MNHEY and CDR2 is SVGAGI. CDR3 length equals 15 residues. CDR3 residues: CASRPRGDTGNTIYF. The CDR3 DNA reads TGTGCCAGCAGACCCCGGGGTGATACTGGAAACACCATATATTTT.

The chain is built from TRBV9 and TRBJ1-4, with D uncertain. Trimming removed 2 bases at V and 5 bases at J, with 7 bases between. The germline V gene has CDR1 SGDLS and CDR2 YYNGEE. This CDR3 contains 13 residues. The CDR3 DNA reads TGTGCCAGCAGCGTTAGTTCCAATGAAAAACTGTTTTTT. This gives the protein CASSVSSNEKLFF.

This chain links TRBV6-5 with TRBJ1-2; a possible D gene is TRBD1 (6 bases). V lost 6 bases to trimming and J lost 0 bases, with 11 bases between them. Germline V gene lookup returns CDR1 MNHEY and CDR2 SVGAGI. The CDR3 spans 14 residues. CDR3 DNA: TGTGCCAGCAGGGTAGGGGGTCCTAACTATGGCTACACCTTC. Amino acid sequence: CASRVGGPNYGYTF.

This clone was detected once. The rearrangement links TRBV3-1 (or the pseudogene TRBV3-2) to TRBJ2-1; D gene unclear. The V end lost 5 bases, the J end lost 4 bases, and 21 bases lay between the germline ends. The CDR3 length is 17 residues. Germline V gene data show CDR1 as LGHDT and CDR2 as YNNKEL (reference sequence). CDR3 DNA: TGTGCCAGCAGCACCGCTCCGTTCGATGACATATACAATGAGCAGTTCTTC. Encoded protein: CASSTAPFDDIYNEQFF.

This chain connects TRBV7-9 to TRBJ1-2; D might be TRBD1 (6 bases). V lost 5 bases and J 0 bases, leaving 16 bases between the germline ends. From germline, CDR1 is SEHNR and CDR2 FQNEAQ (reference sequence). The CDR3 length is 16 residues. This chain's CDR3 is CASSTGGALANYGYTF. In DNA form, the CDR3 reads TGTGCCAGCAGCACCGGGGGCGCATTAGCTAACTATGGCTACACCTTC.

This sequence joins TRBV29-1 and TRBJ1-2; 10 nucleotides line up with TRBD1. CDR1 is SQVTM, CDR2 ANQGSEA, per germline. V lost 1 base, J lost 8 bases, and 10 bases stayed unmatched. The CDR3 runs to 15 residues. In nucleotides, the CDR3 is TGCAGCGTTGAAGCCTTCCGGGGACAGGGGTCAGGCTACACCTTC. Its translation: CSVEAFRGQGSGYTF.

This chain uses TRBV7-3 with TRBJ2-3; D possibly corresponds to TRBD2 (6 bases). V shed 3 bases and J shed 1 base, with 14 bases lying between them. Germline-derived CDR1 and CDR2 are SGHTA and FQGTGA. The CDR3 has 16 residues. The CDR3 loop is CASSLVPGLGTDTQYF. The DNA for the CDR3 is TGTGCCAGCAGCTTGGTACCGGGACTCGGCACAGATACGCAGTATTTT. Together with reference TRBV7-3 and TRBJ2-3, the CDR3 gives the full variable domain: GAGVSQTPSNKVTEKGKYVELRCDPISGHTALYWYRQSLGQGPEFLIYFQGTGAADDSGLPNDRFFAVRPEGSVSTLKIQRTERGDSAVYLCASSLVPGLGTDTQYFGPGTRLTVL.

The chain joins TRBV2 to TRBJ2-5; D is possibly TRBD1 (6 bases). CDR1 is SNHLY, CDR2 FYNNEI, per germline. Trimming stripped 7 bases from V and 5 bases from J, with 14 bases between. The CDR3 runs 13 residues. CDR3 residues: CASKERGWETQYF. CDR3 DNA: TGTGCCAGCAAAGAAAGGGGGTGGGAGACCCAGTACTTC.

The rearrangement uses TRBV11-1 and TRBJ1-6, with no clear D. The CDR3 spans 14 residues. Germline-derived CDR1 and CDR2 are SGHAT and FQDESV (reference sequence). The germline V and J ends were trimmed by 5 bases and 3 bases, with 8 bases remaining between them. In nucleotides, the CDR3 is TGTGCCAGCAGCAGCCGGGACTATAATTCACCCCTCCACTTT. This gives the protein CASSSRDYNSPLHF.

The chain carries TRBV7-3 and TRBJ1-1; TRBD1 is a possible D gene (6 bases). This CDR3 is built from 16 residues. Trimming took off 1 base at V and 5 bases at J, with 17 bases between the two ends. Germline V gene sequence: CDR1 SGHTA, CDR2 FQGTGA. CDR3 in amino acids: CASSLSESRGGTEAFF. The CDR3 DNA is TGTGCCAGCAGCTTAAGCGAAAGCAGGGGTGGAACTGAAGCTTTCTTT.

The chain combines TRBV19 with TRBJ2-5; a weak D match, TRBD1 (5 bases). In germline, CDR1 is LNHDA, CDR2 SQIVND (reference sequence). V lost 4 bases, J lost 4 bases, and 10 bases lay in between. The CDR3 loop spans 13 amino acids. Here the CDR3 reads CASSKGWGETQYF. CDR3 in DNA: TGTGCCAGTAGTAAGGGGTGGGGAGAGACCCAGTACTTC.

The chain links TRBV9 to TRBJ1-5; D is perhaps TRBD1 (6 bases). V lost 3 bases, J lost 5 bases, and 12 bases lay in between. Germline assignment: CDR1 SGDLS and CDR2 YYNGEE. The CDR3 runs 14 residues. The CDR3 spells CASSEPGVHQPQHF. Here the CDR3 DNA reads TGTGCCAGCAGCGAACCAGGGGTTCATCAGCCCCAGCATTTT.

The V call is TRBV19, the J call TRBJ1-5, with D possibly matching TRBD1 (6 bases). Trimming cost V 4 bases and J 5 bases, with 12 bases left between them. Germline lookup yields CDR1 LNHDA and CDR2 SQIVND (reference sequence). This CDR3 contains 14 residues. The CDR3 bases are TGTGCCAGTAGTAGGGTGGCAGGGGATCAGCCCCAGCATTTT. It is translated as CASSRVAGDQPQHF.

With respect to this clone: At one end the junction does not follow the germline gene, possibly because of a read error. The rearrangement uses TRBV11-1 and TRBJ2-3; D remains unclear. Per germline, CDR1 SGHAT and CDR2 FQDESV (reference sequence). The CDR3 runs 16 residues. This CDR3 reads CASTLERWFPTDTQYF. DNA for the CDR3: TGTGCCAGCACCTTAGAAAGGTGGTTTCCGACAGATACGCAGTATTTT.

The chain uses TRBV24-1 and TRBJ2-5, with TRBD1 identical over 9 bases. Trimming took 3 bases from V and 2 from J; bases not matched to a gene: 6. CDR3 length: 16 residues. The germline V gene encodes CDR1 KGHDR and CDR2 SFDVKD. CDR3 in DNA: TGTGCCACCAGTGATGGAGGGACAGGGCTACAAGAGACCCAGTACTTC. Translating gives CATSDGGTGLQETQYF.